This T cell receptor beta chain derives from a study of CD8+ T cells in alopecia areata. The junction had 10 bases not matched to a gene; V was cut back by 3 bases and J by 5 bases. The CDR3 contains 15 residues. The germline gives CDR1 MGHRA, CDR2 YSYEKL. RNA extraction was followed by reverse transcription into cDNA, which acted as the sequencing template. Only in-frame clones appear in the TCRdb table, and some are missing; sequencing was by immunoSEQ multiplex PCR. The sample includes 90,000 to 150,000 clones, less than 45% of them seen just once. Findings and caveats of the study: Greater clonality was observed in lesional scalp samples, especially alopecia totalis/universalis, versus normal scalp. Scalp samples also yield sequences from resident alphabeta T cells of normal skin.

The count of this clone is one. Its antigen is unknown. The chain recombines TRBV4-1 with TRBJ2-7; 7 bases align to TRBD1. The origin of this receptor is a human donor with alopecia areata. Input material: CD4+ T cells sorted from blood. The CDR3 here is CASSQQGVVLHEQYF. The CDR3 region has the DNA TGCGCCAGCAGCCAGCAGGGGGTGGTATTACACGAGCAGTACTTC.